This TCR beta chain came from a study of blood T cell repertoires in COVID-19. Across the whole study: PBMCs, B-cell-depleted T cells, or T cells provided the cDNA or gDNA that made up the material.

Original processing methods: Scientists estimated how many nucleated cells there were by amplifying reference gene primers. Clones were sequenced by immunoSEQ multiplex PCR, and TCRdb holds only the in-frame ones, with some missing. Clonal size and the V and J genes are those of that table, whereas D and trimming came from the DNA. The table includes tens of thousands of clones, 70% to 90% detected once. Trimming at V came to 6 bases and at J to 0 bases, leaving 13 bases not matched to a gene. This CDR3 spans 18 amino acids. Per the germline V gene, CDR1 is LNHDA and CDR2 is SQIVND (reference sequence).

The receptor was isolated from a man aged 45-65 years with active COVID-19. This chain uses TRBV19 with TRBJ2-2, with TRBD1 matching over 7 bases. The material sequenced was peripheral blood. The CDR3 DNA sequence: TGTGCCAGTAGCCCCGATACCACAGGGGCCTCGAACACCGGGGAGCTGTTTTTT. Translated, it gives CASSPDTTGASNTGELFF.